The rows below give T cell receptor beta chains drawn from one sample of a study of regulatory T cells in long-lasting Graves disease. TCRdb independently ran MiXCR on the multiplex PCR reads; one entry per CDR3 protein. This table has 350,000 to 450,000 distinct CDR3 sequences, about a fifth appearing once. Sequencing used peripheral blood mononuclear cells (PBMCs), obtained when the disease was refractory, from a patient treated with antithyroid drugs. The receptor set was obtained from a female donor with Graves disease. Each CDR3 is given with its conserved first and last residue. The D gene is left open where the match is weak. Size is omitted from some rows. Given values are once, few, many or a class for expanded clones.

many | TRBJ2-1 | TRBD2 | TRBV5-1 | TGCGCCAGCAGCTTGACAGCGGGAAGGAATGAGCAGTTCTTC | CASSLTAGRNEQFF
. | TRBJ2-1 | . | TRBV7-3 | TGTGCCAGCAGCTTAAGAGGCGGACTAAACAATGAGCAGTTCTTC | CASSLRGGLNNEQFF
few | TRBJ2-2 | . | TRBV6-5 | TGTGCCAGCAGTTCATCGGGGGTCGGGGAGCTGTTTTTT | CASSSSGVGELFF
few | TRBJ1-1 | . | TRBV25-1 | TGTGCCAGCGGATTTGGGTATCCAGCTTTCTTT | CASGFGYPAFF
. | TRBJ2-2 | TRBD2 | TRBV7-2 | TGTGCCAGCAGCCCCCCACTAGCGGAGAACACCGGGGAGCTGTTTTTT | CASSPPLAENTGELFF
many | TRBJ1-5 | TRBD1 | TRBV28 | TGTGCCAGCAGTGAAACGGACAGGGGGATGATTGACAATCAGCCCCAGCATTTT | CASSETDRGMIDNQPQHF
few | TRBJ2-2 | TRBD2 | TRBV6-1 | TGTGCCAGCAGGACTAGCGGGAGGTCCAGAAACACCGGGGAGCTGTTTTTT | CASRTSGRSRNTGELFF
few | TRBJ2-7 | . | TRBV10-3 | TGTGCCATCACCCAGGGGTCAGGCGAGCAGTACTTC | CAITQGSGEQYF
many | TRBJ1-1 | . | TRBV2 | TGTGCCAGTTCGGAGAGTGAAGCTTTCTTT | CASSESEAFF
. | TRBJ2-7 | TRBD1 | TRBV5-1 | TGCGCCAGCAGCCTGGGACAGGGAATTGTCTACGAGCAGTACTTC | CASSLGQGIVYEQYF
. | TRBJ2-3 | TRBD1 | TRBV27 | TGTGCCAGCAGTTTGACAGGGATTTTATATACGCAGTATTTT | CASSLTGILYTQYF
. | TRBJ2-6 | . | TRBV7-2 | TGTGCCAGCAGCTCTAGGGGTGGGGCCAACGTCCTGACTTTC | CASSSRGGANVLTF
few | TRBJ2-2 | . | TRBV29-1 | TGCAGCGTTAAGGGACTTCACACCGGGGAGCTGTTTTTT | CSVKGLHTGELFF
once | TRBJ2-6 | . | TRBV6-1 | TGTGCCAGCAGTGGCCTGGTCGGACTCTCTGGGGCCAACGTCCTGACTTTC | CASSGLVGLSGANVLTF
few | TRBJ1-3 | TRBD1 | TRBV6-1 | TGTGCCAGCAGGATGACAGGGCTTGGAAACACCATATATTTT | CASRMTGLGNTIYF
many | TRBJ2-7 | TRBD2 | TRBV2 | TGTGCCAGCAAGGATATCGTGGGGGGGAACTACGAGCAGTACTTC | CASKDIVGGNYEQYF
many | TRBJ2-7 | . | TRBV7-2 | TGTGCCAGCATCAGAACCGGGACTTACGAGCAGTACTTC | CASIRTGTYEQYF
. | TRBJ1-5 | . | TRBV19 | TGTGCCAGTAATAGGGTAAGCAATCAGCCCCAGCATTTT | CASNRVSNQPQHF
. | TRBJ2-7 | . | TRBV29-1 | TGCAGCGTTGGTGACAACGCCTACGAGCAGTACTTC | CSVGDNAYEQYF
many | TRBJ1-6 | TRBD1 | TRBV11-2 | TGTGCCAGCACCCCGGGACAGGGGAATTCACCCCTCCACTTT | CASTPGQGNSPLHF
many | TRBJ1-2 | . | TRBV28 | TGTGCCAGCATGGGAGTTAACTATGGCTACACCTTC | CASMGVNYGYTF
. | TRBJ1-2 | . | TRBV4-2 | TGTGCCAGCAGCCAATTGACAGATACTAACTATGGCTACACCTTC | CASSQLTDTNYGYTF
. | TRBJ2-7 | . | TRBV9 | TGTGCCAGCAGCGTAGGTTGGTCGGTCTCCTACGAGCAGTACTTC | CASSVGWSVSYEQYF
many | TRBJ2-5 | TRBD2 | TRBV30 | TGTGCCTGGAGCGGACTAGAAGAGACCCAGTACTTC | CAWSGLEETQYF
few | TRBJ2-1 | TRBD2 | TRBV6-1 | TGTGCCAGCAGGCTAGCGGGAGGGCCAGATGAGCAGTTCTTC | CASRLAGGPDEQFF
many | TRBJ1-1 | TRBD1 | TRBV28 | TGTGCCAGCACCCCGGCGGGACAGCCAAACACTGAAGCTTTCTTT | CASTPAGQPNTEAFF